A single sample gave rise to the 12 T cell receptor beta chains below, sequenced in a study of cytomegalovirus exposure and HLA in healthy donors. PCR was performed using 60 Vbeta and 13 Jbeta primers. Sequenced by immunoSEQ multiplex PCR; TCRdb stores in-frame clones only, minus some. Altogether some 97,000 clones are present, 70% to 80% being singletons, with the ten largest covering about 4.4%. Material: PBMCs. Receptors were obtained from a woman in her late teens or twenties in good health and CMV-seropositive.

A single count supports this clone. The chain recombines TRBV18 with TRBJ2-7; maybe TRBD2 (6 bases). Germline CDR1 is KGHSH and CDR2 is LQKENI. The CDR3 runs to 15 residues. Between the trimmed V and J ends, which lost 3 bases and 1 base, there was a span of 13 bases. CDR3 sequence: CASSPGGLSSYEQYF. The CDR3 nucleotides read TGTGCCAGCTCACCGGGGGGACTTAGTTCCTACGAGCAGTACTTC. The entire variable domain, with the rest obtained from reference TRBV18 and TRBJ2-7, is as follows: NAGVMQNPRHLVRRRGQEARLRCSPMKGHSHVYWYRQLPEEGLKFMVYLQKENIIDESGMPKERFSAEFPKEGPSILRIQQVVRGDSAAYFCASSPGGLSSYEQYFGPGTRLTVT.

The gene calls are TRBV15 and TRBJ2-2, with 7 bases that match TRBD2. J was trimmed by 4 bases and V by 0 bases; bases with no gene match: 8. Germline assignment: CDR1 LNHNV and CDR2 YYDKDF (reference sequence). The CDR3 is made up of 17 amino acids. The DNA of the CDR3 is TGTGCCACCAGCAGAGAAGGGAGGGACTATCCCACCGGGGAGCTGTTTTTT. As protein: CATSREGRDYPTGELFF.

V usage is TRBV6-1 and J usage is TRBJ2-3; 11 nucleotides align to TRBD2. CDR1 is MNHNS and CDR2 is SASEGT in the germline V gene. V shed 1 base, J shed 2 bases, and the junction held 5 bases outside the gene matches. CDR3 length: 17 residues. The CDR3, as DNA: TGTGCCAGCAGTGAAGTGATAGCGGGAGGGTACACAGATACGCAGTATTTT. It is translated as CASSEVIAGGYTDTQYF.

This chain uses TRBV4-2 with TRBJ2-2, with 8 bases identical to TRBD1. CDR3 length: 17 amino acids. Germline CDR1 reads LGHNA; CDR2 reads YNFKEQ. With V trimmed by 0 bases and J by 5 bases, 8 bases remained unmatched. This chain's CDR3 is CASSQDPGQVYTGELFF. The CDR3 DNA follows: TGTGCCAGCAGCCAAGATCCGGGACAGGTTTATACCGGGGAGCTGTTTTTT.

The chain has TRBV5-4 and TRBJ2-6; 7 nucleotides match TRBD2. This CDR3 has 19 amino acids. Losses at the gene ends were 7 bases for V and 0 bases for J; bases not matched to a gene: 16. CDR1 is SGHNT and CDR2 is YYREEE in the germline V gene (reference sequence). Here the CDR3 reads CASPDPGEGSNSGANVLTF. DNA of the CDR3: TGTGCCAGCCCCGATCCGGGGGAGGGCTCGAACTCTGGGGCCAACGTCCTGACTTTC.

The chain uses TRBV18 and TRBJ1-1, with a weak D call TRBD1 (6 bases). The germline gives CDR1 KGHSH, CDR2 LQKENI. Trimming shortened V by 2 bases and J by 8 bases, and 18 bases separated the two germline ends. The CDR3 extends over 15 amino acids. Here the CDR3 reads CASSPIAGGASEAFF. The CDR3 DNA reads TGTGCCAGCTCACCAATTGCTGGGGGCGCCTCCGAAGCTTTCTTT.

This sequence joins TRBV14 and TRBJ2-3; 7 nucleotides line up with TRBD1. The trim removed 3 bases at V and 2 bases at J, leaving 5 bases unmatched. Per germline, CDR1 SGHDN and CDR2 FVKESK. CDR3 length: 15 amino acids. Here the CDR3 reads CASSQGRGPTDTQYF. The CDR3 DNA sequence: TGTGCCAGCAGCCAGGGAAGGGGGCCCACAGATACGCAGTATTTT.

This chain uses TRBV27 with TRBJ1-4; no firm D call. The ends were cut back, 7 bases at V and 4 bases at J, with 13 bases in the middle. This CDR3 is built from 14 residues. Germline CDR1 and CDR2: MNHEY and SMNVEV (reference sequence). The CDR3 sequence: CASKTTGNNEKLFF. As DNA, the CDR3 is TGTGCCAGCAAAACCACCGGGAATAATGAAAAACTGTTTTTT.

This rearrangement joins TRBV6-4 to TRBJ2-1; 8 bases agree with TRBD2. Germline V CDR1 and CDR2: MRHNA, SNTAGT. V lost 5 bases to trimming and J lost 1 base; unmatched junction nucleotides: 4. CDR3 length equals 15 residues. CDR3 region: CASSPGGGSYNEQFF. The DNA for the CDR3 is TGTGCCAGCAGTCCCGGGGGGGGATCCTACAATGAGCAGTTCTTC.

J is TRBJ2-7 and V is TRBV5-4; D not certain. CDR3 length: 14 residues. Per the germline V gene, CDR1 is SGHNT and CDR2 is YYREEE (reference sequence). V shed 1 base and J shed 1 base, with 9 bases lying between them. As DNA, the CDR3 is TGTGCCAGCAGCTTGCAGTCAGGATCCTACGAGCAGTACTTC. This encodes CASSLQSGSYEQYF.

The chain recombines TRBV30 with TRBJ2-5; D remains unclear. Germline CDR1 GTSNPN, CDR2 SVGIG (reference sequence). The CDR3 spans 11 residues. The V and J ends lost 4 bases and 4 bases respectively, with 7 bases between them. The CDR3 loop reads CAWTPGETQYF. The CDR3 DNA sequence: TGTGCCTGGACCCCCGGAGAGACCCAGTACTTC.

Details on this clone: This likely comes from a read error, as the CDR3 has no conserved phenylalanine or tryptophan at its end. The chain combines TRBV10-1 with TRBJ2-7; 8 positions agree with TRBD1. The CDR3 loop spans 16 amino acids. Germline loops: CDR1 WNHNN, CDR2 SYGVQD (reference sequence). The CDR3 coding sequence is TGCGTCCGACGGGACAGGATAATCATAGGAAACTACGAGCAGTACCTC. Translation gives CVRRDRIIIGNYEQYL.